This TCR beta chain was captured in a study of blood T cell repertoires in COVID-19. Study-level information: T cells, B-cell-depleted T cells, or PBMCs supplied cDNA or gDNA.

Original processing methods: Reference gene primer amplification gave nucleated cell count estimates. Profiled with immunoSEQ multiplex PCR; TCRdb holds only in-frame clones, not every one. From that table come the V and J calls and clone size; the DNA was used to work out D and trimming. The table shows 170,000 or so clones, with about 79% occurring only once. In its sample, this clone was seen a few times. The CDR3 sequence is 12 residues long. V was trimmed by 6 bases and J by 4 bases, leaving 9 bases between them. The clonotype originates from a woman between 70 and 85 years old with acute or convalescent COVID-19. V and J are TRBV12-3 or TRBV12-4 and TRBJ1-2, with unresolved D. Input material: peripheral blood. In DNA form, the CDR3 reads TGTGCCAGCAGCCCGGGAGTCTATGGCTACACCTTC. This sequence encodes CASSPGVYGYTF.